Listed below are T cell receptor beta chains from one sample, sequenced in a study of STAT5B mutations in CD4+ large granular lymphocyte leukemia. Sequencing used immunoSEQ multiplex PCR; TCRdb keeps in-frame clones, though not all of them. The table lists approximately 2,700 clones, about four fifths of them singletons, with 88% in the top ten. The specimen was PBMCs. These TCRs come from a woman aged 70-85 years with CD4+ T-cell large granular lymphocyte leukemia. Both conserved end residues are part of each CDR3. D genes are given only for firm matches. Rows may omit the clone size; those that give it use once, few, many or a size class.

J gene | D gene | V gene | clone size | CDR3 protein | CDR3 DNA
TRBJ2-4 | TRBD2 | TRBV10-1 | NA | CASSESRVAGDIQYF | TGCGCCAGCAGTGAGTCTAGGGTAGCGGGAGACATTCAGTACTTC
TRBJ1-6 | NA | TRBV6-5 | NA | CASTGDLYYNSPLHF | TGTGCCAGCACTGGGGACCTATACTATAATTCACCCCTCCACTTT
TRBJ2-5 | NA | TRBV6-5 | NA | CASSWGPRETQYF | TGTGCCAGCAGTTGGGGACCACGAGAGACCCAGTACTTC
TRBJ2-1 | NA | TRBV30 | NA | CAWIRGLEQFF | TGTGCCTGGATTCGCGGGCTTGAGCAGTTCTTC
TRBJ2-4 | TRBD1 | TRBV19 | once | CASRGQGRDIQYF | TGTGCCAGTAGAGGACAGGGAAGAGACATTCAGTACTTC
TRBJ1-1 | NA | TRBV2 | NA | CASRREGGTEAFF | TGTGCCAGCCGACGGGAGGGAGGAACTGAAGCTTTCTTT
TRBJ1-1 | NA | TRBV5-1 | NA | CASSPSTETEAFF | TGCGCCAGCAGCCCCTCGACAGAAACTGAAGCTTTCTTT
TRBJ1-5 | NA | TRBV9 | NA | CASSEVRNLGVGQPQHF | TGTGCCAGCAGCGAAGTCAGAAATTTAGGGGTTGGTCAGCCCCAGCATTTT
TRBJ2-1 | NA | TRBV7-3 | NA | CASSLGRPSLYEQFF | TGTGCCAGCAGCTTAGGGAGACCTTCCCTTTATGAGCAGTTCTTC
TRBJ2-1 | TRBD2 | TRBV6-1 | NA | CASSETSGGAYNEQFF | TGTGCCAGCAGTGAAACTAGCGGGGGGGCATACAATGAGCAGTTCTTC
TRBJ2-2 | NA | TRBV7-3 | NA | CASSLIADTGELFF | TGTGCCAGCAGCTTAATAGCAGACACCGGGGAGCTGTTTTTT
TRBJ2-5 | NA | TRBV20-1 | NA | CSAIRKETQYF | TGCAGTGCTATCAGAAAAGAGACCCAGTACTTC
TRBJ2-3 | NA | TRBV11-2 | few | CASSLPYGTDTQYF | TGTGCCAGCAGCCTCCCTTACGGCACAGATACGCAGTATTTT
TRBJ2-4 | TRBD2 | TRBV7-2 | NA | CASSSGLAGNIQYF | TGTGCCAGCAGCTCGGGACTAGCGGGTAACATTCAGTACTTC
TRBJ1-5 | TRBD1 | TRBV4-1 | NA | CASSQDGGQGASVPQHF | TGCGCCAGCAGCCAAGATGGAGGACAGGGTGCGTCAGTGCCCCAGCATTTT
TRBJ2-1 | TRBD2 | TRBV28 | few | CASSLSVTAGGYEQFF | TGTGCCAGCAGTTTATCGGTAACGGCCGGGGGGTATGAGCAGTTCTTC
TRBJ2-6 | NA | TRBV19 | NA | CASSGQGGPLTF | TGTGCCAGTAGCGGACAGGGAGGGCCCCTGACTTTC
TRBJ2-5 | NA | TRBV2 | NA | CASSTSWETQYF | TGTGCCAGCTCCACGAGTTGGGAGACCCAGTACTTC
TRBJ2-7 | TRBD1 | TRBV10-3 | NA | CAVNRDRTYEQYF | TGTGCCGTGAACCGGGACAGGACCTACGAGCAGTACTTC
TRBJ2-5 | NA | TRBV30 | NA | CAWSRDFQETQYF | TGTGCCTGGAGTAGGGACTTCCAAGAGACCCAGTACTTC
TRBJ1-1 | NA | TRBV19 | NA | CASKLRGHRGGTEAFF | TGTGCCAGTAAATTGCGGGGACACCGAGGGGGCACTGAAGCTTTCTTT
TRBJ1-5 | TRBD1 | TRBV19 | few | CASSIVPGTESQPQHF | TGTGCCAGTAGTATTGTTCCGGGGACAGAGAGTCAGCCCCAGCATTTT
TRBJ2-5 | NA | TRBV4-1 | NA | CASSQGNRGGETQYF | TGCGCCAGCAGCCAAGGGAATCGGGGCGGAGAGACCCAGTACTTC
TRBJ2-4 | TRBD2 | TRBV28 | NA | CASSPGQVRGGLAENIQYF | TGTGCCAGCAGTCCCGGACAGGTCCGGGGTGGACTAGCGGAAAACATTCAGTACTTC
TRBJ2-3 | NA | TRBV5-1 | NA | CASSHSGELTDTQYF | TGCGCCAGCAGCCACTCAGGAGAACTCACAGATACGCAGTATTTT
TRBJ2-3 | TRBD2 | TRBV7-3 | NA | CYRDYVVHTDTQYF | TGTTACCGGGACTACGTGGTACACACAGATACGCAGTATTTT
TRBJ2-3 | TRBD2 | TRBV10-3 | NA | CAIRSRAGGSDTQYF | TGTGCCATCAGGTCTCGAGCGGGGGGCTCAGATACGCAGTATTTT
TRBJ2-7 | NA | TRBV6-5 | NA | CASSYGRGPYEQYF | TGTGCCAGCAGTTACGGGAGGGGGCCCTACGAGCAGTACTTC